Each of the 21 T cell receptor beta chains below was sequenced from the same sample in a study of blood T cells in healthy people across ages. Primed by a sample-barcoded 5' primer and a J-beta primer mix, a second PCR proceeded for 7 to 11 cycles. Each CDR3 protein gets one entry after TCRdb re-called the 5' RACE reads with MiXCR. The sample shows about 680,000 distinct CDR3 sequences, over 45% of them seen only once. Sequenced input: blood. Every receptor here comes from a woman in her sixties in good health.

This clonotype occurred a few times. The chain uses TRBV2 and TRBJ2-3, with 8 bases identical to TRBD1. V lost 7 bases, J lost 7 bases, and 7 bases stayed unmatched. Germline-derived CDR1 and CDR2 are SNHLY and FYNNEI. The CDR3 runs to 13 residues. The CDR3 loop is CASTGGRQYTQYF. As DNA, the CDR3 is TGTGCCAGCACAGGGGGCAGGCAATATACGCAGTATTTT.

There are many counts of this clonotype. The chain uses TRBV20-1 and TRBJ2-1; TRBD1 might be the D (6 bases). V gave up 5 bases and J gave up 1 base, with 12 bases separating them. Germline V gene lookup returns CDR1 DFQATT and CDR2 SNEGSKA (reference sequence). The CDR3 sequence is 14 residues long. The CDR3 nucleotides read TGCAGTGCTTCACAGGGTAGGTCCTACAATGAGCAGTTCTTC. Translation: CSASQGRSYNEQFF.

This clonotype has a count of ten or more. The CDR3 bases are TGTGCCAGCAGCTTGACGGTCACCGGGACAGTACTCCAAGAGACCCAGTACTTC. This gives the protein CASSLTVTGTVLQETQYF. J is TRBJ2-5 and V is TRBV7-2; 7 nucleotides agree with TRBD1. Germline CDR1 reads SGHTA; CDR2 reads FQGNSA. Germline trimming cut 3 bases from V and 1 base from J; bases unmatched to any gene: 14. The CDR3 consists of 18 residues.

This clonotype was found a few times. The chain uses TRBV5-1 and TRBJ2-7, with TRBD2 identical over 7 bases. The CDR3 is made up of 14 amino acids. J gave up 6 bases and V 4 bases, and 10 bases lay outside the gene matches. Germline V gene lookup returns CDR1 SGHRS and CDR2 YFSETQ. CDR3 protein: CASSPGVAGGEQYF. CDR3 in DNA: TGCGCCAGCAGCCCTGGGGTAGCGGGTGGCGAGCAGTACTTC.

This clonotype was seen more than once but under ten times. The chain employs TRBV20-1 and TRBJ2-3, with D perhaps matching TRBD1 (6 bases). V lost 4 bases, J lost 2 bases, and 16 bases lay in between. In germline, CDR1 is DFQATT, CDR2 SNEGSKA (reference sequence). The length of the CDR3 is 15 residues. The CDR3 sequence is CSAMGAQGHTDTQYF. The CDR3 DNA follows: TGCAGTGCTATGGGTGCACAGGGCCACACAGATACGCAGTATTTT.

The gene calls are TRBV4-2 and TRBJ1-2, with TRBD1 as a possible D gene (5 bases). Deletions cut 0 bases from V and 8 bases from J, with 16 bases between. This CDR3 has 15 amino acids. Per the germline V gene, CDR1 is LGHNA and CDR2 is YNFKEQ. The DNA for the CDR3 is TGTGCCAGCAGCCAAGATAAGACAGTACTCGGGGGCTACACCTTC. This encodes CASSQDKTVLGGYTF.

This clonotype was recorded once. The J gene is TRBJ2-4, the V gene TRBV20-1, with 7 positions matching TRBD1. V was pared by 2 bases and J by 9 bases, with 10 bases of the junction left unmatched. Germline lookup yields CDR1 DFQATT and CDR2 SNEGSKA (reference sequence). The CDR3 is 14 residues long. The CDR3, as DNA: TGCAGTGCTAGAACTGGACAGGAACCCTTCATTCAGTACTTC. This codes for CSARTGQEPFIQYF.

This chain joins TRBV7-2 and TRBJ2-7; D is ambiguous. V was shortened by 1 base and J by 0 bases, with 10 bases between the two germline ends. Germline V gene data show CDR1 as SGHTA and CDR2 as FQGNSA. This CDR3 has 15 residues. In DNA form, the CDR3 reads TGTGCCAGCAGCTTAGACCCCGAGAGCTCCTACGAGCAGTACTTC. Translated, it gives CASSLDPESSYEQYF.

The V and J genes are TRBV20-1 and TRBJ2-5; D gene uncertain. The J call may not be correct, given that the DNA end is closer to TRBJ2-7. The CDR3 loop spans 13 amino acids. Germline CDR1 DFQATT, CDR2 SNEGSKA (reference sequence). This CDR3 reads CSAIHNLVDEQYF. CDR3 nucleotides: TGCAGTGCTATCCATAACCTCGTCGACGAGCAGTACTTC.

In this sample, this clonotype turned up a few times. The chain carries TRBV7-9 and TRBJ2-7; D ambiguous. V gave up 1 base and J gave up 3 bases, with 13 bases separating them. CDR1 SEHNR and CDR2 FQNEAQ come from the germline V gene (reference sequence). The CDR3 runs to 15 residues. CDR3 sequence reads: CASSLGLVEDYEQYF. As DNA, the CDR3 is TGTGCCAGCAGCTTAGGTCTAGTCGAGGACTACGAGCAGTACTTC.

In this sample, this clonotype turned up once. The chain couples TRBV28 to TRBJ2-6; the D is unclear. This CDR3 comprises 14 residues. Germline values: CDR1 MDHEN, CDR2 SYDVKM. Trimming stripped 7 bases from V and 2 bases from J, with 9 bases between. CDR3 sequence reads: CASIVSPGANVLTF. The CDR3 bases are TGTGCCAGCATCGTCTCTCCTGGGGCCAACGTCCTGACTTTC.

The CDR3 is CASSPTSGRAADEQYF. CDR3 in DNA: TGTGCCAGCAGCCCCACTAGCGGGAGGGCCGCGGATGAGCAGTACTTC. The chain recombines TRBV5-6 with TRBJ2-4, with TRBD2 matching over 13 bases. Trimming removed 4 bases from V and 13 bases from J; junction bases left unmatched: 14. This CDR3 is 16 amino acids long. Germline CDR1 SGHDT, CDR2 YYEEEE.

The V gene is TRBV27, the J gene TRBJ2-5; 9 nucleotides line up with TRBD1. Germline CDR1 MNHEY, CDR2 SMNVEV (reference sequence). The CDR3 consists of 15 residues. With 6 bases clipped from V and 9 bases from J, the junction kept 14 bases outside the gene matches. In nucleotides, the CDR3 is TGTGCCAGCAGCCCCGTCGGGACAGGGCTAGGAGCCCAGTACTTC. Encoded protein: CASSPVGTGLGAQYF.

The chain carries TRBV20-1 and TRBJ1-5, with no clear D. This CDR3 has 12 amino acids. V lost 3 bases and J 8 bases, leaving 11 bases between the germline ends. From germline, CDR1 is DFQATT and CDR2 SNEGSKA (reference sequence). The CDR3 DNA is TGCAGTGCTAGCGCCGGGGAGGAGCCCCAGCATTTT. Its protein product is CSASAGEEPQHF.

The chain recombines TRBV10-3 with TRBJ2-3; 12 bases align to TRBD2. Looked up from germline, CDR1 is ENHRY and CDR2 is SYGVKD. V was clipped by 10 bases and J by 4 bases; unmatched bases: 6. This CDR3 region has 14 residues. The CDR3 sequence: CATRGLAGPDTQYF. CDR3 DNA sequence: TGTGCCACCAGGGGACTAGCGGGTCCAGATACGCAGTATTTT.

The chain joins TRBV6-1 to TRBJ2-7, with 8 positions matching TRBD1. The CDR3 extends over 15 amino acids. V lost 4 bases and J lost 4; bases outside the gene matches: 9. Germline CDR1 is MNHNS and CDR2 is SASEGT. Written as DNA, the CDR3 is TGTGCCAGCAGTGCCCCGGGGACAGGAGTTTACGAGCAGTACTTC. Encoded protein: CASSAPGTGVYEQYF.

V gene TRBV13 combines with J gene TRBJ2-2; D gene ambiguous. Looked up from germline, CDR1 is PRHDT and CDR2 is FYEKMQ (reference sequence). This CDR3 contains 17 residues. Trimming took 4 bases from V and 0 from J, leaving 15 bases between them. The CDR3 sequence is CASSSLGRITNTGELFF. CDR3 in DNA: TGTGCCAGCAGCTCCCTGGGTCGAATCACGAACACCGGGGAGCTGTTTTTT.

The chain links TRBV5-5 to TRBJ2-5, with 8 nucleotides matching TRBD1. The DNA matches TRBJ2-7 better at its end, which makes the J call doubtful. The CDR3 runs 17 residues. Per the germline V gene, CDR1 is SGHKS and CDR2 is YYEKEE (reference sequence). The CDR3 DNA reads as TGTGCCAGCAGCTTGACCGCTCCAGGACAGGGAACCTACGAGCAGTACTTC. This translates into CASSLTAPGQGTYEQYF.

In DNA, the CDR3 is TGTGCCAGCAGTTTATCGAAGGCCTACGAGCAGTTCTTC. The encoded protein is CASSLSKAYEQFF. This rearrangement joins TRBV27 to TRBJ2-7; the D is unclear. The DNA end is more similar to TRBJ2-1, so the J call may be wrong. CDR1 is MNHEY, CDR2 SMNVEV, per germline (reference sequence). CDR3 length: 13 residues.

This clonotype was picked up a small number of times. The chain couples TRBV24-1 to TRBJ1-2; TRBD1 is a possible D gene (5 bases). CDR1 KGHDR and CDR2 SFDVKD come from the germline V gene. This CDR3 contains 12 residues. The germline V and J ends were trimmed by 7 bases and 8 bases, with 13 bases remaining between them. The CDR3 region has the DNA TGTGCCACCAGCCACTCAGGGAGCGGCTACACCTTC. Amino acids: CATSHSGSGYTF.

This clonotype was picked up a small number of times. The rearrangement uses TRBV6-2 or TRBV6-3 and TRBJ2-1; perhaps D is TRBD1 or TRBD2 (5 bases each). Germline CDR1 reads MNHEY; CDR2 reads SVGEGT. Between the trimmed V and J ends, which lost 0 bases and 11 bases, there was a span of 14 bases. The CDR3 length is 14 residues. The CDR3 loop is CASSYSRWDPKQFF. Here the CDR3 DNA reads TGTGCCAGCAGTTACTCGAGGTGGGACCCGAAGCAGTTCTTC.